A single sample gave rise to the 4 T cell receptor beta chains below, sequenced in a study of T cell changes during pregnancy in multiple sclerosis. Sequencing was performed with immunoSEQ multiplex PCR; in TCRdb, only in-frame clones are kept and a portion is missing. The profile shows about 54,000 clones, about 91% of them singletons. Sequences were derived from peripheral blood, sampled after pregnancy. The origin of the receptors is a female donor in good health, enrolled as a control in a pregnancy study.

This chain links TRBV6-5 with TRBJ1-1; maybe TRBD1 (5 bases). V lost 0 bases and J 5 bases, leaving 10 bases between the germline ends. The CDR3 is 14 amino acids. Germline V CDR1 and CDR2: MNHEY, SVGAGI. The CDR3, as DNA: TGTGCCAGCAGTTACTCGGTGGAGGGGACTGAAGCTTTCTTT. Translating gives CASSYSVEGTEAFF.

This clone has only one observation. The chain couples TRBV14 to TRBJ1-1, with 9 bases identical to TRBD1. J gave up 11 bases and V 4 bases, and 17 bases lay outside the gene matches. Germline CDR1 and CDR2: SGHDN and FVKESK. There are 16 residues in the CDR3. The CDR3 region is CASSLPSGTGRVDAFF. CDR3 DNA sequence: TGTGCCAGCAGCCTCCCCTCCGGGACAGGGAGGGTCGACGCTTTCTTT.

This chain links TRBV7-2 with TRBJ1-4; 8 positions agree with TRBD1. Germline CDR1 is SGHTA and CDR2 is FQGNSA. V lost 5 bases, J lost 2 bases, and 13 bases stayed unmatched. This CDR3 contains 18 residues. The CDR3 protein is CASSRNGGQGMTNEKLFF. CDR3 nucleotide sequence: TGTGCCAGCAGCAGAAACGGCGGACAGGGTATGACTAATGAAAAACTGTTTTTT.

The chain carries TRBV4-3 and TRBJ1-2; D might be TRBD1 (6 bases). The CDR3 has 16 residues. Germline V lookup: CDR1 LGHNA, CDR2 YSLEER. V was cut by 0 bases and J by 1 base, with 12 bases left in between. In nucleotides, the CDR3 is TGCGCCAGCAGCCAAGATCCACAGGGTCTTAACTATGGCTACACCTTC. Translation: CASSQDPQGLNYGYTF.